This TCR beta chain was captured in a study of T-cell memory formation after mild COVID-19. General study findings and limits: Day 15 to 85 contracting clones showed balanced CD4/CD8; later expanders leaned CD4+.

V dropped 6 bases and J dropped 6 bases, with 11 bases sitting between them. The CDR3 runs to 12 residues. CDR1 and CDR2 (germline): SNHLY, FYNNEI. Turning to this clonotype: Its antigen is unknown.

TCRdb called the 5' RACE reads again in MiXCR, with one record for every CDR3 protein. The sample holds about 49,000 distinct CDR3 sequences, 25% to 30% seen once. Sequenced material: PBMCs or a T cell subset sorted from them (not recorded which). This clonotype was obtained from a man aged 18 to 29 who had mild COVID-19 (a few samples of this study predate the infection). Cell type and time point are not known. This chain connects TRBV2 to TRBJ1-1; TRBD1 is a possible D gene (5 bases). In DNA, the CDR3 is TGTGCCAGCAGGGGCGACAGATCTGAAGCTTTCTTT. It encodes CASRGDRSEAFF.